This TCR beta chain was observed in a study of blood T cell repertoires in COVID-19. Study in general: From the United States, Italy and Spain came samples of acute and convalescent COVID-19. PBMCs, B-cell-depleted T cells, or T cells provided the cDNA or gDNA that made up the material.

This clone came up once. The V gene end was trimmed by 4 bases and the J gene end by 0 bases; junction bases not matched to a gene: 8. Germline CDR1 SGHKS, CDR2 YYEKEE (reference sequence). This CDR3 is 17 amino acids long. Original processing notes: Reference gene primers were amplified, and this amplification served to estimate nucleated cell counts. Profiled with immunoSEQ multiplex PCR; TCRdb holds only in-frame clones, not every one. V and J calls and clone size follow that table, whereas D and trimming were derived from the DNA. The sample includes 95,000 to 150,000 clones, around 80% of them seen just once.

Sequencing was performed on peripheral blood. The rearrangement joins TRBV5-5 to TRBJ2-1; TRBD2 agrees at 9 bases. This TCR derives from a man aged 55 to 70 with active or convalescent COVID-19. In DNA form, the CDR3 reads TGTGCCAGCAGCAACCCCCTAGCGGGGATCTCCTACAATGAGCAGTTCTTC. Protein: CASSNPLAGISYNEQFF.